Below are 11 T cell receptor beta chains sequenced from a single sample in a study of CD8 T cells in Susac syndrome. After extraction with the RNeasy kit, roughly 0.45 to 1 ug of the RNA was reverse transcribed using random hexamers. MiXCR, applied by TCRdb to the immunoSEQ multiplex PCR reads, yields one record per CDR3 protein. The sample carries 200,000 to 250,000 distinct CDR3 sequences, 95% recorded once. Sequences were obtained from CD4+ T cells from PBMCs. These receptor sequences come from a human donor with multiple sclerosis.

CDR3 in amino acids: CASSPALAGRGPQHF. CDR3 DNA sequence: TGTGCCAGCAGTCCGGCCCTGGCGGGACGGGGGCCCCAGCATTTT. This chain connects TRBV27 to TRBJ1-5, with D possibly matching TRBD1 (5 bases). The V end was cut by 5 bases, the J end by 9 bases, with 20 bases between. Germline lookup yields CDR1 MNHEY and CDR2 SMNVEV (reference sequence). This CDR3 has 15 amino acids.

V is TRBV10-3 and J is TRBJ1-5; no reliable D call. CDR3 length: 15 amino acids. Deletions cut 6 bases from V and 0 bases from J, with 12 bases between. Looked up from germline, CDR1 is ENHRY and CDR2 is SYGVKD. CDR3 in DNA: TGTGCCATCAGGGAAGACATGTATAGCAATCAGCCCCAGCATTTT. Translated: CAIREDMYSNQPQHF.

This chain connects TRBV28 to TRBJ1-2; D is perhaps TRBD1 (6 bases). CDR1 is MDHEN and CDR2 is SYDVKM in the germline V gene. The V end was cut by 2 bases, the J end by 8 bases, with 18 bases between. The CDR3 is 15 residues long. CDR3 residues: CASSLQGFRGKGYTF. The DNA of the CDR3 is TGTGCCAGCAGTTTACAGGGGTTCCGCGGTAAAGGCTACACCTTC.

This chain links TRBV29-1 with TRBJ1-2, with 9 bases aligning to TRBD1. The germline gives CDR1 SQVTM, CDR2 ANQGSEA. Trimming removed 4 bases from V and 4 bases from J; junction bases left unmatched: 4. The CDR3 totals 13 residues. Here the CDR3 DNA reads TGCAGCGTTGCCGACAGGGGGACCTATGGCTACACCTTC. Translation gives CSVADRGTYGYTF.

The V call is TRBV5-6, the J call TRBJ2-1, with D possibly TRBD1 on 5 matching bases. Trimming took 2 bases from V and 8 from J, leaving 11 bases between them. The V gene's germline CDR1 is SGHDT and CDR2 YYEEEE. The CDR3 spans 13 residues. The CDR3 protein is CASSFEGVDEQFF. CDR3 DNA: TGTGCCAGCAGCTTTGAAGGGGTCGATGAGCAGTTCTTC.

This sequence joins TRBV5-6 and TRBJ2-2, with 7 bases aligning to TRBD1. The CDR3 runs 15 residues. Germline V gene data show CDR1 as SGHDT and CDR2 as YYEEEE. V was clipped by 5 bases and J by 3 bases; unmatched bases: 7. The CDR3 loop is CASRPRGPDTGELFF. DNA for the CDR3: TGTGCCAGCAGACCGAGGGGGCCCGACACCGGGGAGCTGTTTTTT.

The chain joins TRBV6-5 to TRBJ2-7; 9 nucleotides agree with TRBD2. Trimming removed 0 bases from V and 5 bases from J; junction bases left unmatched: 2. Germline CDR1 MNHEY, CDR2 SVGAGI. The CDR3 spans 14 residues. The CDR3 is CASSYSRLADEQYF. CDR3 DNA: TGTGCCAGCAGTTACTCTAGACTAGCGGACGAGCAGTACTTC.

The CDR3 bases are TGTGCCAGTAGAGCTACAGGGGCCAATGGCTACACCTTC. It translates to CASRATGANGYTF. The chain couples TRBV19 to TRBJ1-2; 7 bases fit TRBD1. CDR3 size: 13 residues. The V gene end was trimmed by 6 bases and the J gene end by 6 bases; junction bases not matched to a gene: 7. Per the germline V gene, CDR1 is LNHDA and CDR2 is SQIVND (reference sequence).

This clonotype was observed a single time. CDR3 DNA: TGTGCCAGCAGCGCTTCCAAAGGCCAGCTGGATCGCACAGATACGCAGTATTTT. It codes for CASSASKGQLDRTDTQYF. This rearrangement joins TRBV9 to TRBJ2-3; D remains ambiguous. The V end lost 3 bases, the J end lost 1 base, and 21 bases lay between the germline ends. Germline CDR1 and CDR2: SGDLS and YYNGEE. The CDR3 has 18 residues. Filled out from reference TRBV9 and TRBJ2-3, the complete variable domain reads DSGVTQTPKHLITATGQRVTLRCSPRSGDLSVYWYQQSLDQGLQFLIQYYNGEERAKGNILERFSAQQFPDLHSELNLSSLELGDSALYFCASSASKGQLDRTDTQYFGPGTRLTVL.

This clonotype occurred once. The rearrangement uses TRBV4-2 and TRBJ1-1; no firm D call. Germline V lookup: CDR1 LGHNA, CDR2 YNFKEQ. The length of the CDR3 is 14 residues. V lost 1 base to trimming and J lost 5 bases, with 11 bases between them. The CDR3 region has the DNA TGTGCCAGCAGCCAAGGTATGGGAAGGACTGAAGCTTTCTTT. This translates into CASSQGMGRTEAFF.

The genes are TRBV6-5 and TRBJ2-2, with TRBD2 identical over 11 bases. The length of the CDR3 is 15 residues. Germline V CDR1 and CDR2: MNHEY, SVGAGI. Unmatched junction bases numbered 4, after V lost 6 bases and J lost 4 bases. CDR3 in amino acids: CASRGSGRATGELFF. For the CDR3, the DNA is TGTGCCAGCAGGGGTAGCGGGAGGGCCACCGGGGAGCTGTTTTTT.